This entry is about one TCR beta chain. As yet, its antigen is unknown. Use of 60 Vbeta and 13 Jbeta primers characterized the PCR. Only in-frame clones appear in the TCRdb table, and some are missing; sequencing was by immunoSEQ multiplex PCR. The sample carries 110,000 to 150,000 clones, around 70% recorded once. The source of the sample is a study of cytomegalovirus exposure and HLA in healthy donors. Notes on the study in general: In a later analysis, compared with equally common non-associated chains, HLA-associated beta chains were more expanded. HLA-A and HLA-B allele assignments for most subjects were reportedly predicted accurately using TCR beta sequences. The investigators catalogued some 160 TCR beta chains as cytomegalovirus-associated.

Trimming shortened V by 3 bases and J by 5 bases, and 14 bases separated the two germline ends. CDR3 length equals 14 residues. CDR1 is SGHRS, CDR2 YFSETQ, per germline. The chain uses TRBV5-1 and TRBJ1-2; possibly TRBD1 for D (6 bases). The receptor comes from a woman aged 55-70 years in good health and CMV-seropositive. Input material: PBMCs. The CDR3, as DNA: TGCGCCAGCAGCTCTGGGACATTGGGGTATGGCTACACCTTC. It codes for CASSSGTLGYGYTF.